A selection of T cell receptor beta chains follows, all from one sample in a study of cytomegalovirus exposure and HLA in healthy donors. TCRdb's copy holds only in-frame clones and misses some; the assay was immunoSEQ multiplex PCR. The data contain roughly 120,000 clones, 80% to 85% of them seen just once; the ten biggest clones take up around 3.2%. Sequencing was done on a sample of PBMCs. These receptors all stem from a woman aged 55 to 70 in good health and CMV-seropositive. The CDR3 runs from the conserved cysteine through the conserved F or W. D genes are given only for firm matches. A row's size may be missing; if present it is once, few, many or a size class.

j_gene: TRBJ2-3; abundance: -; v_gene: TRBV5-1; d_gene: -; CDR3nt: TGCGCCAGCAGCTGGTACAGGGTAGATACGCAGTATTTT; CDR3aa: CASSWYRVDTQYF
j_gene: TRBJ1-1; abundance: -; v_gene: TRBV9; d_gene: TRBD1; CDR3nt: TGTGCCAGCAGCGTCTCAGGGGGGAACACTGAAGCTTTCTTT; CDR3aa: CASSVSGGNTEAFF
j_gene: TRBJ2-7; abundance: -; v_gene: TRBV5-4; d_gene: -; CDR3nt: TGTGCCAGCTCCCCCCCCCGCGGGACTTCGCACGAGCAGTACTTC; CDR3aa: CASSPPRGTSHEQYF
j_gene: TRBJ1-2; abundance: once; v_gene: TRBV10-3; d_gene: -; CDR3nt: TGTGCCATCAGTGACCTTACACAGGGAAACTATGGCTACACCTTC; CDR3aa: CAISDLTQGNYGYTF
j_gene: TRBJ1-3; abundance: -; v_gene: TRBV30; d_gene: -; CDR3nt: TGTGCCTGGAGTCGAATCGGGACACGTGGAAACACCATATATTTT; CDR3aa: CAWSRIGTRGNTIYF
j_gene: TRBJ2-7; abundance: -; v_gene: TRBV5-1; d_gene: TRBD2; CDR3nt: TGCGCCAGCAGCTTAACTAGCGCGGTCTACGAGCAGTACTTC; CDR3aa: CASSLTSAVYEQYF
j_gene: TRBJ2-5; abundance: few; v_gene: TRBV30; d_gene: -; CDR3nt: TGTGCCTGGAGTGGGTTGAGAATACAGACCCAGTACTTC; CDR3aa: CAWSGLRIQTQYF
j_gene: TRBJ2-5; abundance: -; v_gene: TRBV2; d_gene: TRBD1; CDR3nt: TGTGCCAGCAGTCCGAACCCGGACAGGGGCGGAGAGACCCAGTACTTC; CDR3aa: CASSPNPDRGGETQYF
j_gene: TRBJ2-7; abundance: -; v_gene: TRBV5-4; d_gene: TRBD2; CDR3nt: TGTGCCAGCAGCTCGCCGACTAGCGGGAGCTACGAGCAGTACTTC; CDR3aa: CASSSPTSGSYEQYF
j_gene: TRBJ1-5; abundance: -; v_gene: TRBV6-1; d_gene: TRBD1; CDR3nt: TGTGCCAGCAGACCACAGGGGGATCAGCCCCAGCATTTT; CDR3aa: CASRPQGDQPQHF
j_gene: TRBJ2-7; abundance: -; v_gene: TRBV28; d_gene: -; CDR3nt: TGTGCCAGCAGTGCAGGCTACGAGCAGTACTTC; CDR3aa: CASSAGYEQYF
j_gene: TRBJ2-1; abundance: once; v_gene: TRBV18; d_gene: TRBD2; CDR3nt: TGTGCCAGCTCTAAAGCGGGAGATGCGGAGCAGTTCTTC; CDR3aa: CASSKAGDAEQFF
j_gene: TRBJ2-3; abundance: -; v_gene: TRBV29-1; d_gene: -; CDR3nt: TGCAGCCTCTCTCAGGGTCTCACAGATACGCAGTATTTT; CDR3aa: CSLSQGLTDTQYF
j_gene: TRBJ1-1; abundance: -; v_gene: TRBV5-4; d_gene: -; CDR3nt: TGTGCCAGCAGCAATGGGCCGGATTTGATTACTGCTTTCTTT; CDR3aa: CASSNGPDLITAFF
j_gene: TRBJ2-7; abundance: -; v_gene: TRBV5-4; d_gene: -; CDR3nt: TGTGCCAGCGGGAAGGAGGTTCCCTACGAGCAGTACTTC; CDR3aa: CASGKEVPYEQYF
j_gene: TRBJ1-5; abundance: -; v_gene: TRBV7-9; d_gene: -; CDR3nt: TGTGCCAGCAGCTCAGGACAGCCCAATCAGCCCCAGCATTTT; CDR3aa: CASSSGQPNQPQHF
j_gene: TRBJ2-7; abundance: -; v_gene: TRBV25-1; d_gene: TRBD2; CDR3nt: TGTGCCAGCAGTGGGGAGGGGACCGCCGTTATCTACGAGCAGTACTTC; CDR3aa: CASSGEGTAVIYEQYF
j_gene: TRBJ2-7; abundance: -; v_gene: TRBV11-2; d_gene: -; CDR3nt: TGTGCCAGCAGCTCGGGACTCTCGAGCTCCTACGAGCAGTACTTC; CDR3aa: CASSSGLSSSYEQYF
j_gene: TRBJ1-1; abundance: -; v_gene: TRBV5-5; d_gene: TRBD1; CDR3nt: TGTGCCAGCAGCTACCTCGCCGGGACAGAAAACACTGAAGCTTTCTTT; CDR3aa: CASSYLAGTENTEAFF
j_gene: TRBJ2-7; abundance: -; v_gene: TRBV5-1; d_gene: -; CDR3nt: TGCGCCAGCAGCTTATTGGCGGTGCCTGCCTACGAGCAGTACTTC; CDR3aa: CASSLLAVPAYEQYF
j_gene: TRBJ2-7; abundance: -; v_gene: TRBV6-5; d_gene: TRBD1; CDR3nt: TGTGCCAGCAGTTACTCTACAGGGGCCTACGAGCAGTACTTC; CDR3aa: CASSYSTGAYEQYF
j_gene: TRBJ2-7; abundance: -; v_gene: TRBV7-9; d_gene: TRBD2; CDR3nt: TGTGCCAGCAGCCCCCGTTCCAAGTCAAGCGGGAGTGTGTACGAGCAGTACTTC; CDR3aa: CASSPRSKSSGSVYEQYF
j_gene: TRBJ2-1; abundance: -; v_gene: TRBV2; d_gene: -; CDR3nt: -; CDR3aa: CASSESVASGIIF
j_gene: TRBJ1-3; abundance: -; v_gene: TRBV7-6; d_gene: -; CDR3nt: TGTGCCATCCTCAGAGGCTCTGGAAACACCATATATTTT; CDR3aa: CAILRGSGNTIYF
j_gene: TRBJ1-4; abundance: -; v_gene: TRBV5-4; d_gene: -; CDR3nt: TGTGCCAGCAGCTTGGGGGGGGGAATTGGAGAAAAACTGTTTTTT; CDR3aa: CASSLGGGIGEKLFF
j_gene: TRBJ1-2; abundance: once; v_gene: TRBV28; d_gene: TRBD1; CDR3nt: TGTGCCAGCAGCCTCCAGACAGGGCGCATAAATGGCTACACCTTC; CDR3aa: CASSLQTGRINGYTF
j_gene: TRBJ2-7; abundance: -; v_gene: TRBV9; d_gene: -; CDR3nt: TGTGCCAGCAGCCCCCTCCGCCAGGGGCCCTACGAGCAGTACTTC; CDR3aa: CASSPLRQGPYEQYF
j_gene: TRBJ2-2; abundance: -; v_gene: TRBV30; d_gene: TRBD2; CDR3nt: TGTGCCTGGAGTGTAGTAGCGGGCCTGTTCGCGAACACCGGGGAGCTGTTTTTT; CDR3aa: CAWSVVAGLFANTGELFF